The T cell receptor (beta chain) under discussion was sequenced for a study of PD-1 blockade in classical Hodgkin lymphoma. Overall study context: Nivolumab 3 mg/kg was given intravenously every 2 weeks. Study outcomes and limitations: The authors excluded patients who started nivolumab under 1 year after ASCT. In CD4+ cells, TCR diversity went up significantly by C4D1, but in CD8+ cells it did not.

Every patient experienced relapse after autologous stem cell transplantation, and brentuximab vedotin exposure varied. It was by magnetic negative selection that CD4+ T cells were purified from thawed PBMCs. Trimming cost V 6 bases and J 4 bases; bases outside gene matches: 6. The CDR3 extends over 14 amino acids. The germline CDR1 and CDR2 sequences are SNHLY and FYNNEI. In regard to this clone: What it binds is unknown.

Here immunoSEQ multiplex PCR was the method, and the copy in TCRdb shows in-frame clones only, minus some. This sample yields approximately 9,300 clones, of which 74% are seen a single time; approximately 4.1% belongs to the top ten. The chain recombines TRBV2 with TRBJ1-1, with 9 nucleotides matching TRBD1. Sequences were derived from CD4+ T cells from blood, sampled at baseline. This TCR was recovered from a human donor with classical Hodgkin lymphoma. The CDR3 nucleotides are TGTGCCAGCAGGGGACAGGGCGTCGGCACTGAAGCTTTCTTT. Protein sequence: CASRGQGVGTEAFF.